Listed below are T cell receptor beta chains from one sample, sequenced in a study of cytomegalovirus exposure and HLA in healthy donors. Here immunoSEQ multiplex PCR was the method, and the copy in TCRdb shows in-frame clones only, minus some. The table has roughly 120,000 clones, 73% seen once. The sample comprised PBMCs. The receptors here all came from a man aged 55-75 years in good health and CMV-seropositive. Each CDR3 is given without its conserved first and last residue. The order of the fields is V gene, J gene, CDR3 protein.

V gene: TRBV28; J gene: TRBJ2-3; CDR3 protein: ASSPRGLTDTQY
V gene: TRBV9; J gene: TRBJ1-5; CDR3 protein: ASSAQVNQPQH
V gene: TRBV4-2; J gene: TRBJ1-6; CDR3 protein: ASSAQGGSYNSPLH
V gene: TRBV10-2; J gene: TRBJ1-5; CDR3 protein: ASREGGGSGNQPQH
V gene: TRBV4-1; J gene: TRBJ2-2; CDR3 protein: ASSQDVLAGRELF
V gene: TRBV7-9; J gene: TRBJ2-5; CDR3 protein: ASSAPPGQGAVETQY
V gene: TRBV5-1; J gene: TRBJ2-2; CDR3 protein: ASSDGTSGYTGELF
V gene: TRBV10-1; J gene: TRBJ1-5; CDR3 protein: ASTREGGYQPQH
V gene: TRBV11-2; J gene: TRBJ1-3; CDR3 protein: ASSLVAGLGNTIY
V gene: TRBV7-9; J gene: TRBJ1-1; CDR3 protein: ASSHRGPTEAF
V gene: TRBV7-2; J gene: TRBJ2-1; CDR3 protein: ASSNKYGQLINEQF
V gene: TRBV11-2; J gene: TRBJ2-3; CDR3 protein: ASSSAGGLWDTQY
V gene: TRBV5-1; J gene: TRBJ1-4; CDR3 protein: ASSTTGSTNEKLF
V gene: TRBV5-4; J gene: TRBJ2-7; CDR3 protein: ASSPAAGSSYEQY
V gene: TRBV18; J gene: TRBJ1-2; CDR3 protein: ASSPPVEAGVSGYT
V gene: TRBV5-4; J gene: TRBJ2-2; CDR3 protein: ASSSSLREGGELF